This section outlines one T cell receptor (beta chain) sequence together with its context. This clone's antigen is unknown. No base quality values were provided; no much bigger clone lies one nucleotide off. The sample's time point label is to be understood as: about 28 days (+/-7) after the second vaccine dose. AZD1222 recipients with second doses at about 4 weeks or about 12 weeks were pooled, because spike-specific TCR depth and breadth did not differ between schedules. The vaccinee samples were drawn from two UK trials, COV001 and COV002, one of which was a single-blind randomized controlled phase 2/3 trial testing AZD1222 (ChAdOx1 nCoV-19) in healthy adults. For TCRbeta chain sequencing, PBMC samples from trial participants were taken at day 0 and at day 28 after the second dose. This entry belongs to a study of T cell responses to AZD1222 COVID-19 vaccine (dated by TCRdb to 2020 to 2022). Context from the whole study: A total of 230 to 250 trial participants underwent TCR sequencing, of whom more than 200 had received two doses of AZD1222 and about 25 had received two doses of the MenACWY control vaccine. Trial participants were enrolled into age subgroups of 18-55, 56-69 and 70-plus years, which contained approximately 150, 28 and 58 TCR-sequenced participants, respectively.

Measured from the cysteine to the phenylalanine, the CDR3 is 18 residues long. The read is trimmed to its CDR3 DNA, 54 bases read in frame from base 1. Trimming leaves V shorter by 4 bases and J shorter by 3 bases, with the junction holding 17 bases beyond the gene matches. The germline V gene (reference sequence) supplies CDR1 SGHNT and CDR2 YYREEE. Study-wide conclusions, independent of this receptor: Spike-specific TCR breadth and depth rose significantly after two AZD1222 doses compared with day 0 and with MenACWY recipients. Because no day 14 peak-response samples were available, the repertoires could be characterized only after the peak T cell response. Most participants were white British and females outnumbered males, and the authors suggested that clonal diversity may have been underestimated. In the small 56-69-year group, the increase in depth fell short of significance, most likely because of low power. Reportedly, close to half of the unique spike-specific TCRs recognized epitopes lying outside the regions that are mutated in the B.1.351 and B.1.1.7 variants. Conclusions about previously exposed vaccinees were limited because only 6 or 7 AZD1222 recipients were SARS-CoV-2 seropositive at baseline. The vaccine-associated CD4 TCRs covered the entire spike protein, and the dominant responses fell in regions 160-218 and 743-854.

The CDR3 regions of human TCRbeta chains were subjected to immunosequencing. Under the source paper's analysis protocol: TCRs in the repertoires were compared against a reference library of SARS-CoV-2-specific TCRs that had been generated with the MIRA antigen-specificity platform. Breadth was defined as the fraction of unique TCRs that were SARS-CoV-2-associated, and depth was defined as the fraction of total T cells that were SARS-CoV-2-associated. Each spike-specific TCR was assigned to its reactive spike region and to a CD4 or CD8 class using the MIRA data. Log10-transformed breadth and depth values were compared by one-way ANOVA with Sidak's multiple comparisons tests. Drawn from immuneACCESS, this table holds only the in-frame rearrangements with V and J called that TCRdb kept. Clones are partly lost; checked studies trace under half to an unresolved V gene and leave the rest unexplained. Clone size and the V and J calls come from that table; the DNA yielded D and trimming. In all, the sample holds 150,000 or so clones, and 90% to 95% of those were seen once. Clones ranked in the top ten supply 3.8% of the sample.

The sample here was peripheral blood, taken 28 days after the second AZD1222 dose. The sequence came from an adult who received the AZD1222 COVID-19 vaccine. Rearrangement joined TRBV5-4 to TRBJ1-2, and 8 bases in between align with TRBD1. Read as DNA, the sequence is TGTGCCAGCAGCCCAGGTCTTGGAAGCAGGGGGCCGGACTATGGCTACACCTTC. Its coded protein is CASSPGLGSRGPDYGYTF. The CDR3, completed at both ends by the reference TRBV5-4 and TRBJ1-2 genes, gives the full variable domain ETGVTQSPTHLIKTRGQQVTLRCSSQSGHNTVSWYQQALGQGPQFIFQYYREEENGRGNFPPRFSGLQFPNYSSELNVNALELDDSALYLCASSPGLGSRGPDYGYTFGSGTRLTVV.